Presented here are 6 T cell receptor beta chains from one specimen sequenced in a study of T cell clones after liver transplantation. Profiled with immunoSEQ multiplex PCR; TCRdb holds only in-frame clones, not every one. Here the sample spans around 18,000 clones, 80% to 90% being singletons. The source material was CD8+ T cells from blood, sampled almost 47 months after liver transplant. The receptor source for this set is a human patient who received a liver transplant. The graft donor may be the source of some T cells.

This clone appeared once. The chain is built from TRBV5-4 and TRBJ2-1; D call uncertain. Trimming left V 5 bases short and J 8 bases short, with 26 bases between. The CDR3 consists of 17 residues. CDR1 is SGHNT, CDR2 YYREEE, per germline (reference sequence). In DNA, the CDR3 is TGTGCCAGCAGACCCGGCGCGCCGGCCTATCTTAGGTATGAGCAGTTCTTC. Its translation is CASRPGAPAYLRYEQFF.

V is TRBV6-1 and J is TRBJ1-2; D call uncertain. V dropped 1 base and J dropped 2 bases, with 8 bases sitting between them. The CDR3 covers 14 residues. CDR1 is MNHNS, CDR2 SASEGT, per germline. This CDR3 reads CASSEGGENYGYTF. The CDR3 DNA reads TGTGCCAGCAGTGAAGGCGGGGAAAACTATGGCTACACCTTC.

This chain links TRBV19 with TRBJ2-1; D not certain. Germline V gives CDR1 LNHDA, CDR2 SQIVND (reference sequence). The CDR3 covers 15 residues. Trimming stripped 6 bases from V and 6 bases from J, with 18 bases between. CDR3 in amino acids: CASSSIKGESNEQFF. The CDR3 DNA reads TGTGCCAGTAGCTCCATAAAGGGCGAATCCAATGAGCAGTTCTTC. The entire variable domain, with the rest obtained from reference TRBV19 and TRBJ2-1, is as follows: DGGITQSPKYLFRKEGQNVTLSCEQNLNHDAMYWYRQDPGQGLRLIYYSQIVNDFQKGDIAEGYSVSREKKESFPLTVTSAQKNPTAFYLCASSSIKGESNEQFFGPGTRLTVL.

This chain links TRBV29-1 with TRBJ1-3; the D gene is possibly TRBD1 (5 bases). Trimming took off 6 bases at V and 2 bases at J, with 11 bases between the two ends. The germline V gene encodes CDR1 SQVTM and CDR2 ANQGSEA. This CDR3 spans 13 amino acids. The CDR3 protein is CSVRGDPGNTIYF. The CDR3 DNA reads as TGCAGCGTGAGGGGCGACCCTGGAAACACCATATATTTT.

This clone was counted a single time. CDR3 sequence (DNA): TGTGCCAGTAGTATAGTTGGGACAGGGTACTACAATGAGCAGTTCTTC. This gives the protein CASSIVGTGYYNEQFF. The chain couples TRBV19 to TRBJ2-1; 9 bases align to TRBD1. The junction had 4 bases not matched to a gene; V was cut back by 1 base and J by 3 bases. The CDR3 has 16 amino acids. The germline V gene encodes CDR1 LNHDA and CDR2 SQIVND (reference sequence).

V usage is TRBV7-9 and J usage is TRBJ2-1, with D perhaps matching TRBD2 (5 bases). Deletions cut 8 bases from V and 8 bases from J, with 13 bases between. Germline values: CDR1 SEHNR, CDR2 FQNEAQ (reference sequence). This CDR3 spans 12 amino acids. The CDR3 reads CASLTAGDEQFF. CDR3 nucleotide sequence: TGTGCCAGCTTGACGGCCGGGGATGAGCAGTTCTTC.